These T cell receptor beta chains were read from a single sample in a study of blood T cell repertoires in COVID-19. Sequencing used immunoSEQ multiplex PCR; TCRdb keeps in-frame clones, though not all of them. The table lists hundreds of thousands of clones, about 85% of them singletons. The specimen was PBMCs or T cells enriched from blood (not recorded which). All receptors come from a woman in her fifties or sixties who had recovered from COVID-19. Each CDR3 is given with its conserved first and last residue. The D gene is left open where the match is weak. Size tells how often a clone was seen (once, few, many) or the class of an expanded clone, and some rows leave it out.

CDR3 protein | CDR3 DNA | clone size | J gene | D gene | V gene
CASRGTDSTGELFF | TGTGCCAGCAGGGGGACAGACTCCACCGGGGAGCTGTTTTTT | NA | TRBJ2-2 | TRBD1 | TRBV2
CASSRDSLANEKLFF | TGCGCCAGCAGCAGGGACAGTTTAGCTAATGAAAAACTGTTTTTT | NA | TRBJ1-4 | TRBD1 | TRBV5-1
CASSSNSPLHF | TGTGCCAGCAGTTCGAATTCACCCCTCCACTTT | NA | TRBJ1-6 | NA | TRBV11-2
CASSGGQGEDGYTF | TGTGCCAGCAGCGGAGGACAGGGGGAGGATGGCTACACCTTC | NA | TRBJ1-2 | TRBD1 | TRBV7-6
CASSARDRSYEQYF | TGTGCCAGCAGCGCCCGGGATCGATCCTACGAGCAGTACTTC | few | TRBJ2-7 | NA | TRBV11-3
CASSGQGVWSGANVLTF | TGTGCCAGCAGTGGACAGGGTGTATGGTCTGGGGCCAACGTCCTGACTTTC | NA | TRBJ2-6 | TRBD1 | TRBV2
CSVEAEVDGYTF | TGCAGCGTTGAGGCGGAAGTAGATGGCTACACCTTC | NA | TRBJ1-2 | NA | TRBV29-1
CASSEEPYGGYTF | TGTGCCAGCAGTGAAGAGCCTTATGGTGGCTACACCTTC | NA | TRBJ1-2 | NA | TRBV2
CASSLDGGADTQYF | TGCGCCAGCAGCTTGGATGGGGGGGCAGATACGCAGTATTTT | NA | TRBJ2-3 | TRBD2 | TRBV5-1
CASSSGRTGSNTEAFF | TGCGCCAGCAGCTCCGGAAGGACAGGATCAAACACTGAAGCTTTCTTT | NA | TRBJ1-1 | TRBD1 | TRBV5-1
CASSREGTNSPLHF | TGCGCCAGCAGCCGGGAGGGGACCAATTCACCCCTCCACTTT | NA | TRBJ1-6 | NA | TRBV5-1
CASSPYRGNTEAFF | TGTGCCAGCAGTCCGTACCGGGGGAACACTGAAGCTTTCTTT | NA | TRBJ1-1 | NA | TRBV27
CASSGRDTLYGYTF | TGTGCCAGCAGCGGCCGGGACACTCTCTATGGCTACACCTTC | NA | TRBJ1-2 | NA | TRBV9
CASSQDPPGTQYF | TGTGCCAGCAGCCAAGATCCCCCGGGGACCCAGTACTTC | NA | TRBJ2-5 | NA | TRBV3-1/TRBV3-2
CASSRQGFYEQYF | TGTGCCAGCAGCCGACAGGGCTTCTACGAGCAGTACTTC | NA | TRBJ2-7 | TRBD1 | TRBV2
CASRGSGAFGGELFF | TGTGCCAGCAGAGGGAGCGGGGCGTTCGGCGGGGAGCTGTTTTTT | few | TRBJ2-2 | TRBD2 | TRBV2
CAWSVMVGGMHGYTF | TGTGCCTGGAGTGTAATGGTGGGGGGAATGCATGGCTACACCTTC | once | TRBJ1-2 | NA | TRBV30
CASSIGGVRDNQPQHF | TGTGCCAGTAGTATCGGGGGGGTTCGGGACAATCAGCCCCAGCATTTT | NA | TRBJ1-5 | NA | TRBV19
CATSDSQTGEYEQYF | TGTGCCACCAGTGATTCGCAGACAGGGGAGTACGAGCAGTACTTC | once | TRBJ2-7 | TRBD1 | TRBV24-1
CASSFGDPTVLGAEAFF | TGCGCCAGCAGCTTTGGTGACCCGACAGTGCTTGGGGCTGAAGCTTTCTTT | once | TRBJ1-1 | NA | TRBV5-1
CASSEAQGSGQPQHF | TGTGCCAGCAGTGAAGCACAGGGAAGTGGCCAGCCCCAGCATTTT | NA | TRBJ1-5 | NA | TRBV2
CASSLNNRDSPLHF | TGTGCCAGCAGCTTAAATAACAGGGACTCACCCCTCCACTTT | NA | TRBJ1-6 | NA | TRBV7-9
CSVVASVGGGDTQYF | TGCAGCGTTGTGGCGAGTGTGGGGGGTGGAGATACGCAGTATTTT | NA | TRBJ2-3 | NA | TRBV29-1
CASSLGAGVDTGELFF | TGCGCCAGCAGCTTGGGGGCAGGGGTGGACACCGGGGAGCTGTTTTTT | once | TRBJ2-2 | NA | TRBV5-1
CASSFGGNYGYTF | TGTGCCAGCAGCTTCGGAGGGAACTATGGCTACACCTTC | NA | TRBJ1-2 | NA | TRBV7-9
CASSLGPGVRDTQYF | TGTGCCAGCAGCTTGGGACCAGGGGTGAGGGATACGCAGTATTTT | NA | TRBJ2-3 | NA | TRBV5-6
CASSQVGQGARNSPLHF | TGCGCCAGCAGCCAAGTGGGACAGGGGGCGAGGAATTCACCCCTCCACTTT | NA | TRBJ1-6 | TRBD1 | TRBV4-1
CASSSASQGFGGYTF | TGTGCCAGCAGTTCCGCCTCACAGGGTTTCGGTGGCTACACCTTC | once | TRBJ1-2 | NA | TRBV28
CASSRFGVYEQYF | TGTGCCAGCAGTCGTTTCGGTGTCTACGAGCAGTACTTC | NA | TRBJ2-7 | NA | TRBV25-1
CAVPGLASPDTQYF | TGTGCCGTTCCGGGACTAGCTTCCCCAGATACGCAGTATTTT | NA | TRBJ2-3 | TRBD2 | TRBV5-4
CASSPPGLPYEQYF | TGCGCCAGCAGCCCCCCCGGACTGCCCTACGAGCAGTACTTC | NA | TRBJ2-7 | NA | TRBV4-1
CASSYLGQGRYNEQFF | TGTGCCAGCAGTTACCTGGGACAGGGGAGGTACAATGAGCAGTTCTTC | NA | TRBJ2-1 | TRBD1 | TRBV6-5
CASGQGMLSGNTIYF | TGTGCTAGTGGCCAGGGGATGCTATCTGGAAACACCATATATTTT | NA | TRBJ1-3 | NA | TRBV12-5
CASSLAPVPGDNEQFF | TGCGCCAGCAGCTTGGCCCCGGTTCCAGGGGACAATGAGCAGTTCTTC | NA | TRBJ2-1 | NA | TRBV5-1
CAWSLSRGRVNTIYF | TGTGCCTGGAGTCTCTCCAGGGGGCGGGTAAACACCATATATTTT | NA | TRBJ1-3 | TRBD1 | TRBV30
CASSWGGNADYTF | TGTGCCAGCAGCTGGGGAGGAAATGCGGACTACACCTTC | once | TRBJ1-2 | NA | TRBV11-3
CASTAAGDDEKLFF | TGCGCCAGCACTGCGGCAGGGGATGATGAAAAACTGTTTTTT | NA | TRBJ1-4 | NA | TRBV5-1
CASSLASQGTQYF | TGTGCCAGCAGTTTAGCTTCACAGGGTACGCAGTATTTT | once | TRBJ2-3 | NA | TRBV12-3/TRBV12-4
CAITGSAGGYTF | TGTGCCATCACGGGCTCGGCGGGGGGCTACACCTTC | NA | TRBJ1-2 | NA | TRBV10-3
CASSEQGRETQYF | TGTGCCAGCAGCGAACAGGGTAGGGAGACCCAGTACTTC | NA | TRBJ2-5 | NA | TRBV7-7
CSVGAGGVGGYTF | TGCAGCGTTGGAGCAGGAGGCGTAGGTGGCTACACCTTC | NA | TRBJ1-2 | NA | TRBV29-1
CASSPQQVFGANVLTF | TGTGCCAGCAGTCCCCAGCAGGTCTTCGGGGCCAACGTCCTGACTTTC | NA | TRBJ2-6 | NA | TRBV2
CASSTGEVSNQPQHF | TGTGCCAGCTCGACAGGGGAAGTTAGCAATCAGCCCCAGCATTTT | NA | TRBJ1-5 | TRBD1 | TRBV6-5
CASSIFDRNTEAFF | TGTGCCAGTAGTATATTCGACAGGAACACTGAAGCTTTCTTT | once | TRBJ1-1 | NA | TRBV19
CASSLWSCGGSYNEQFF | TGTGCCAGCAGCTTATGGTCTTGCGGGGGGTCCTACAATGAGCAGTTCTTC | NA | TRBJ2-1 | TRBD2 | TRBV7-9
CASSRLRAGETQYF | TGTGCCAGCAGCCGGCTCCGGGCGGGGGAGACCCAGTACTTC | NA | TRBJ2-5 | NA | TRBV5-6